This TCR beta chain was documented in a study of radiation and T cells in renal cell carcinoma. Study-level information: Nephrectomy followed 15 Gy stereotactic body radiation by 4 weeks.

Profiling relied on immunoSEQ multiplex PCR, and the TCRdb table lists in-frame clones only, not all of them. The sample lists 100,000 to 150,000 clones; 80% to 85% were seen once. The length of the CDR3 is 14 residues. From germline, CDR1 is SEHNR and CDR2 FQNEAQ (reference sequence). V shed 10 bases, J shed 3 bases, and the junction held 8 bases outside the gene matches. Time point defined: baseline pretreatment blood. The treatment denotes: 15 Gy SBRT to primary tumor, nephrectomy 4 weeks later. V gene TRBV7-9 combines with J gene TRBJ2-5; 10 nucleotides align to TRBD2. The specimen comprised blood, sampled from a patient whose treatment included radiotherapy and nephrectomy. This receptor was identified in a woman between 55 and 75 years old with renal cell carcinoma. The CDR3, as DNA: TGTGCCACCATCACCAGCGGGAGGGAAGAGACCCAGTACTTC. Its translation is CATITSGREETQYF.